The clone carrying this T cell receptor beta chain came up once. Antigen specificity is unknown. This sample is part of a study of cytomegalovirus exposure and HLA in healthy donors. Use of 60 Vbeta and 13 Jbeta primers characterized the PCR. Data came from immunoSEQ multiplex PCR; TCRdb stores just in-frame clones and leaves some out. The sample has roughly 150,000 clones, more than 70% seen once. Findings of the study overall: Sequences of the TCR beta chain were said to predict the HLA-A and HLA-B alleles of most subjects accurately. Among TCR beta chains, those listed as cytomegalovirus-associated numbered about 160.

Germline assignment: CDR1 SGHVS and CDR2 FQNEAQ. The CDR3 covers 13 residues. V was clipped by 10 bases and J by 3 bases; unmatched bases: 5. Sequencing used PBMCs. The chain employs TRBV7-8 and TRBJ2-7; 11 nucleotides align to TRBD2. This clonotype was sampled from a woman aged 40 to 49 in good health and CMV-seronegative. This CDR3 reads CATRLAGSYEQYF. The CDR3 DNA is TGTGCCACCCGACTAGCGGGAAGCTACGAGCAGTACTTC.